Below are 24 T cell receptor beta chains sequenced from a single sample in a study of T cells after posttransplantation cyclophosphamide (dated by TCRdb to the mid-2010s). Preparation of the library involved the immunoSEQ multiplex PCR assay. TCRdb mirrors the immuneACCESS table, restricted to in-frame sequences. Some clones are absent from its copies; in checked studies, under half trace to an unresolved V gene, and the reason for the others is unknown. This sample holds around 2,900 clones; approximately 56% were observed only once. Together, the top ten hold around 15% of the sample. The treatment or condition label of this sample denotes: high-dose cyclophosphamide on days +3 and +4 as single-agent GVHD prophylaxis. PTCy patients received busulfan and fludarabine conditioning, a related or unrelated marrow graft, and cyclophosphamide on days +3 and +4. The specimen was PBMCs, collected 30 days after allogeneic stem cell transplant with posttransplant cyclophosphamide. The receptors originated from a male patient aged 55 to 69 who received an allogeneic stem cell transplant from a related donor and was CMV-positive. After a transplant, the donor of the graft may account for some T cells.

This clone was seen a handful of times. The V and J genes are TRBV18 and TRBJ2-5, with a possible D match to TRBD1 (6 bases). Trimming stripped 3 bases from V and 2 bases from J, with 16 bases between. Germline assignment: CDR1 KGHSH and CDR2 LQKENI. The CDR3 is 16 residues long. The CDR3 nucleotides read TGTGCCAGCTCACCCGACAGGTCACGGGGACAAGAGACCCAGTACTTC. It is translated as CASSPDRSRGQETQYF. The full variable domain, in which reference TRBV18 and TRBJ2-5 provide the parts outside the CDR3, is NAGVMQNPRHLVRRRGQEARLRCSPMKGHSHVYWYRQLPEEGLKFMVYLQKENIIDESGMPKERFSAEFPKEGPSILRIQQVVRGDSAAYFCASSPDRSRGQETQYFGPGTRLLVL.

As DNA, the CDR3 is TGTGCCAGCAGTGAAGCCGCGGGACTCTACACAGATACGCAGTATTTT. Residues: CASSEAAGLYTDTQYF. The V gene is TRBV6-1, the J gene TRBJ2-3; D is perhaps TRBD2 (6 bases). This CDR3 has 16 amino acids. V was shortened by 0 bases and J by 2 bases, with 12 bases between the two germline ends. CDR1 is MNHNS, CDR2 SASEGT, per germline.

The V call is TRBV30, the J call TRBJ2-1, with D possibly TRBD2 on 6 matching bases. Germline V gene lookup returns CDR1 GTSNPN and CDR2 SVGIG (reference sequence). The V and J ends lost 4 bases and 7 bases respectively, with 17 bases between them. The CDR3 runs 14 residues. The CDR3 DNA follows: TGTGCCTGGACTGGGACTTTAGGGTGGAATGAGCAGTTCTTC. Amino acids: CAWTGTLGWNEQFF. The full variable domain, completed using reference TRBV30 and TRBJ2-1, is SQTIHQWPATLVQPVGSPLSLECTVEGTSNPNLYWYRQAAGRGLQLLFYSVGIGQISSEVPQNLSASRPQDRQFILSSKKLLLSDSGFYLCAWTGTLGWNEQFFGPGTRLTVL.

The rearrangement uses TRBV25-1 and TRBJ1-1; 8 nucleotides agree with TRBD1. V lost 6 bases and J lost 0; bases outside the gene matches: 3. From germline, CDR1 is MGHDK and CDR2 SYGVNS. CDR3 length equals 14 residues. The CDR3 nucleotides are TGTGCCAGCAGGCGACAGGGGATGAACACTGAAGCTTTCTTT. Amino acid sequence: CASRRQGMNTEAFF.

This clone was observed a few times. The same CDR3 is also encoded by other DNA sequences in this sample. The CDR3 sequence: CASSSEGGEKLFF. CDR3 nucleotide sequence: TGTGCCAGCAGTTCGGAGGGCGGTGAAAAACTGTTTTTT. The chain joins TRBV27 to TRBJ1-4; no firm D call. Germline loops: CDR1 MNHEY, CDR2 SMNVEV (reference sequence). Trimming removed 4 bases from V and 7 bases from J, with 10 bases in between. The CDR3 length is 13 residues.

The genes are TRBV7-2 and TRBJ2-1; tentatively, D is TRBD1 (6 bases). The CDR3 has 15 residues. V lost 1 base and J lost 9, with 16 bases in between. Germline V gene sequence: CDR1 SGHTA, CDR2 FQGNSA. DNA of the CDR3: TGTGCCAGCAGCTTAGGTTCAGTCAGGGGAGTTGAGCAGTTCTTC. It translates to CASSLGSVRGVEQFF.

This clone appeared a few times. V is TRBV5-8 and J is TRBJ1-6; 9 positions match TRBD1. Germline CDR1 is SGHTS and CDR2 is YDEGEE. This CDR3 region has 16 residues. After removal of 1 base from V and 7 bases from J, the junction contained 6 bases not matched to a gene. CDR3 region: CASSLTGGVGNSPLHF. DNA of the CDR3: TGTGCCAGCAGCTTGACAGGGGGCGTCGGGAATTCACCCCTCCACTTT.

This rearrangement joins TRBV6-1 to TRBJ1-5, with D possibly matching TRBD1 (6 bases). V lost 5 bases to trimming and J lost 7 bases, with 12 bases between them. The CDR3 consists of 13 residues. CDR1 is MNHNS and CDR2 is SASEGT in the germline V gene. The CDR3 is CASSPGDQQPQHF. The CDR3 nucleotides read TGTGCCAGCAGTCCAGGGGATCAGCAGCCCCAGCATTTT.

This clone was seen a single time. The chain carries TRBV30 and TRBJ1-1, with D possibly being TRBD1 (5 bases). V lost 2 bases and J 0 bases, leaving 7 bases between the germline ends. Germline CDR1 GTSNPN, CDR2 SVGIG (reference sequence). This CDR3 comprises 13 residues. The CDR3 region is CAWSLTVNTEAFF. The DNA of the CDR3 is TGTGCCTGGAGTCTGACAGTGAACACTGAAGCTTTCTTT.

A few counts support this clone. V is TRBV5-4 and J is TRBJ2-1; no definite D call. The V end was cut by 2 bases, the J end by 1 base, with 10 bases between. This CDR3 region has 15 residues. Germline-derived CDR1 and CDR2 are SGHNT and YYREEE (reference sequence). The CDR3 nucleotides are TGTGCCAGCAGCTTATCTCCCCGGTCCTACAATGAGCAGTTCTTC. This sequence encodes CASSLSPRSYNEQFF.

This clone was detected a few times. The V gene is TRBV6-5, the J gene TRBJ1-3; 9 bases agree with TRBD1. CDR1 is MNHEY and CDR2 is SVGAGI in the germline V gene. The CDR3 totals 13 residues. V gave up 5 bases and J gave up 8 bases; unmatched junction bases: 4. The DNA for the CDR3 is TGTGCCAGCAGTATGACAGGGGGATACACCATATATTTT. Protein: CASSMTGGYTIYF.

The rearrangement uses TRBV2 and TRBJ2-1; 8 bases are a match to TRBD1. The V segment lost 5 bases and the J segment 1 base; nucleotides outside the gene matches: 7. The CDR3 runs 16 residues. CDR1 and CDR2 from the germline V gene are SNHLY and FYNNEI. CDR3 protein: CASSPWTGNSYNEQFF. As DNA, the CDR3 is TGTGCCAGCAGTCCTTGGACAGGGAATTCCTACAATGAGCAGTTCTTC.

The rearrangement joins TRBV20-1 to TRBJ2-1; D unresolved. The germline CDR1 and CDR2 sequences are DFQATT and SNEGSKA (reference sequence). Between the trimmed V and J ends, which lost 6 bases and 4 bases, there was a span of 7 bases. The CDR3 is 11 residues long. CDR3 nucleotides: TGCAGTGCCAGAACTTACAATGAGCAGTTCTTC. Encoded protein: CSARTYNEQFF.

CDR3 bases: TGTGCCTGGAGTGTTTTGACAGGGGAGACTGAAGCTTTCTTT. Its translation: CAWSVLTGETEAFF. This chain connects TRBV30 to TRBJ1-1, with 8 bases fitting TRBD1. The CDR3 is made up of 14 amino acids. J lost 5 bases, V lost 0 bases, and 5 bases had no gene match. From germline, CDR1 is GTSNPN and CDR2 SVGIG (reference sequence). The complete variable domain, with remaining parts taken from reference TRBV30 and TRBJ1-1, reads SQTIHQWPATLVQPVGSPLSLECTVEGTSNPNLYWYRQAAGRGLQLLFYSVGIGQISSEVPQNLSASRPQDRQFILSSKKLLLSDSGFYLCAWSVLTGETEAFFGQGTRLTVV.

This clone occurred a few times. The chain has TRBV28 and TRBJ2-7; D is possibly TRBD1 (6 bases). The CDR3 totals 13 residues. V gave up 6 bases and J gave up 2 bases, with 11 bases separating them. Looked up from germline, CDR1 is MDHEN and CDR2 is SYDVKM. This chain's CDR3 is CASREQGAYEQYF. The CDR3 DNA reads as TGTGCCAGCAGGGAACAGGGCGCCTACGAGCAGTACTTC.

This clone turned up a few times. This chain links TRBV10-3 with TRBJ2-6; a weak D match, TRBD1 (5 bases). V lost 4 bases, J lost 0 bases, and 7 bases lay in between. The CDR3 consists of 15 residues. Germline V gene lookup returns CDR1 ENHRY and CDR2 SYGVKD. As DNA, the CDR3 is TGTGCCATCAGTGTAGGGGTCTCTGGGGCCAACGTCCTGACTTTC. Amino acids: CAISVGVSGANVLTF.

The chain carries TRBV4-3 and TRBJ2-1, with a possible D match to TRBD2 (6 bases). V shed 4 bases and J shed 5 bases, with 18 bases lying between them. Germline V lookup: CDR1 LGHNA, CDR2 YSLEER. This CDR3 has 16 amino acids. CDR3 bases: TGCGCCAGCAGCCCCCGCTGGAGGGGAGCTAACAATGAGCAGTTCTTC. Protein product: CASSPRWRGANNEQFF.

CDR3: CATSGGGFTGYGYTF. In DNA, the CDR3 is TGTGCCACCAGCGGGGGCGGGTTTACGGGCTATGGCTACACCTTC. This sequence joins TRBV15 and TRBJ1-2, with D possibly matching TRBD1 (6 bases). The length of the CDR3 is 15 residues. The V and J ends lost 5 bases and 4 bases respectively, with 17 bases between them. Germline CDR1 LNHNV, CDR2 YYDKDF (reference sequence).

CDR3 bases: TGCGCCAGCAGCCAAGTGGACAGGGCTGAAGCTTTCTTT. Translated, it gives CASSQVDRAEAFF. The genes are TRBV4-3 and TRBJ1-1, with 8 bases matching TRBD1. The CDR3 covers 13 residues. V lost 1 base and J lost 6; bases outside the gene matches: 1. Germline CDR1 LGHNA, CDR2 YSLEER.

This clone turned up a few times. The chain is built from TRBV29-1 and TRBJ2-3; unclear D gene. This CDR3 is 11 amino acids long. Germline V gene sequence: CDR1 SQVTM, CDR2 ANQGSEA. V was shortened by 4 bases and J by 6 bases, with 8 bases between the two germline ends. In DNA, the CDR3 is TGCAGCGTTGCCGAGGTGGATACGCAGTATTTT. This codes for CSVAEVDTQYF.

In this sample, this clone is medium-sized. The rearrangement joins TRBV19 to TRBJ2-3; possible D gene TRBD1, 6 bases. The V end lost 5 bases, the J end lost 14 bases, and 14 bases lay between the germline ends. The CDR3 is 11 amino acids. The germline V gene has CDR1 LNHDA and CDR2 SQIVND (reference sequence). CDR3 residues: CASSLAGERYF. CDR3 nucleotide sequence: TGTGCCAGTAGTTTGGCAGGGGAACGGTATTTT.

The chain is built from TRBV6-5 and TRBJ2-7; TRBD1 might be the D (5 bases). V lost 2 bases, J lost 0 bases, and 8 bases lay in between. CDR3 length equals 14 residues. CDR1 and CDR2 from the germline V gene are MNHEY and SVGAGI. CDR3 sequence reads: CASSYTGSSYEQYF. In DNA form, the CDR3 reads TGTGCCAGCAGTTACACAGGAAGCTCCTACGAGCAGTACTTC.

This clone was seen a handful of times. This chain joins TRBV5-6 and TRBJ2-6; D is perhaps TRBD2 (6 bases). Germline lookup yields CDR1 SGHDT and CDR2 YYEEEE. Deletions cut 1 base from V and 2 bases from J, with 7 bases between. The CDR3 totals 15 residues. The CDR3: CASSLTGAGANVLTF. The DNA for the CDR3 is TGTGCCAGCAGCTTGACGGGGGCTGGGGCCAACGTCCTGACTTTC.

The rearrangement uses TRBV2 and TRBJ2-3, with a weak D call TRBD2 (6 bases). Germline V gives CDR1 SNHLY, CDR2 FYNNEI. Trimming left V 2 bases short and J 8 bases short, with 17 bases between. This CDR3 region has 15 residues. The CDR3 loop is CASSERSGREVTQYF. The CDR3 DNA is TGTGCCAGCAGTGAACGATCGGGCAGGGAGGTTACGCAGTATTTT.